One TCR beta chain is described in this entry. The antigen remains undetermined. Library construction for TCR beta used iRepertoire HTBI primers and Arm-PCR of CDR3 regions. TCRdb re-called the multiplex PCR reads through MiXCR, storing one row per CDR3 protein. The top ten hold approximately 9.3% of the sample, which has about 540,000 distinct CDR3 sequences, approximately 15% seen once. Germline-derived CDR1 and CDR2 are SGDLS and YYNGEE. CDR3 length: 15 amino acids. Trimming removed 1 base from V and 5 bases from J; junction bases left unmatched: 6. The time point here: newly diagnosed GD, antithyroid drugs for less than 3 months. RNA isolated from PBMCs was used to make the TCR library. Patients of an endocrinology department in Xi'an, China, were included. A volume of 7 to 9 milliliters of peripheral blood was collected in EDTA tubes. This entry comes from a study of regulatory T cells in long-lasting Graves disease. Study as a whole: Under 3 months of antithyroid drugs had been taken by newly diagnosed Graves' patients.

Points from the study as a whole: Persistent disease was associated with favored TRBV28 usage and with favored use of TRBJ1-2 and TRBJ2-5.

The sample also formed part of further work on T cells in Graves' hyperthyroidism and ophthalmopathy.

The chain recombines TRBV9 with TRBJ2-3; TRBD2 agrees at 8 bases. The TCR originated in a man aged 30 to 45 with Graves disease. The sample in question was peripheral blood mononuclear cells (PBMCs), obtained at new diagnosis, from a patient treated with antithyroid drugs. The CDR3 DNA reads TGTGCCAGCAGCGTACGCGGGAGGACCCAAGATACGCAGTATTTT. It is translated as CASSVRGRTQDTQYF. Complete variable domain (other parts from reference TRBV9 and TRBJ2-3): DSGVTQTPKHLITATGQRVTLRCSPRSGDLSVYWYQQSLDQGLQFLIQYYNGEERAKGNILERFSAQQFPDLHSELNLSSLELGDSALYFCASSVRGRTQDTQYFGPGTRLTVL.